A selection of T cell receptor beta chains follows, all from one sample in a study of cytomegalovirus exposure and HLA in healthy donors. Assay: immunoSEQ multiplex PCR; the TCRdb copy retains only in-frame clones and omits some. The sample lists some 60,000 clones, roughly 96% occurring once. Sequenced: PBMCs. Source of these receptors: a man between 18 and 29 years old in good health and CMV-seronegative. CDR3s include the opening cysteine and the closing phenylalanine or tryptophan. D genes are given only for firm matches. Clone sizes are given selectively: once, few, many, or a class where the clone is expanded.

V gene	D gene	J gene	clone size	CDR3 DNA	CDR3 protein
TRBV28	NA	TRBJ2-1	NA	TGTGCCAGCAGTTGGGGACAAGTAAGGGGCAATGAGCAGTTCTTC	CASSWGQVRGNEQFF
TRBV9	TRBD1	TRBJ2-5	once	TGTGCCAGCAGCGCCCGGACAGGGGGCGGGTGGGAGACCCAGTACTTC	CASSARTGGGWETQYF
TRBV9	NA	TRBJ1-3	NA	TGTGCCAGCAGCACCGGTCGCTCTGGAAACACCATATATTTT	CASSTGRSGNTIYF
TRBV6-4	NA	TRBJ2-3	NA	TGTGCCAGCAGCCGCTCGGGGGGCACAGATACGCAGTATTTT	CASSRSGGTDTQYF
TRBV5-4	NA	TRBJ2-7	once	TGTGCCAGCAGCTCGCGGGGGACAGGTCTGGGGGAGCAGTACTTC	CASSSRGTGLGEQYF
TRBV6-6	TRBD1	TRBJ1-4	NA	TGTGCCAGCAGGTCCACAGGGGGCAGGAGTAATGAAAAACTGTTTTTT	CASRSTGGRSNEKLFF
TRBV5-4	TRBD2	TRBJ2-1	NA	TGTGCCAGCAGCTTGGGTGTCGGGACTAGCGGGAGGGAGCAGTTCTTC	CASSLGVGTSGREQFF
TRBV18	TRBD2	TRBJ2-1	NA	TGTGCCAGCTCACCGGCGGCGGGAGTTGGCTACAATGAGCAGTTCTTC	CASSPAAGVGYNEQFF
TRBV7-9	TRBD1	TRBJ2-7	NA	TGTGCCAGCACCCCAAGACAGGGGGCAGGTGAGCAGTACTTC	CASTPRQGAGEQYF
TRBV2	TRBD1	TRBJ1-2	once	TGTGCCAGCAGTTATCTACAGGGGAATGGCTACACCTTC	CASSYLQGNGYTF
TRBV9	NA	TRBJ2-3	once	TGTGCCAGCAGCGAGGTGGAGGGGGCCGTAGATACGCAGTATTTT	CASSEVEGAVDTQYF
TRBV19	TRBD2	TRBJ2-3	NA	TGTGCCAGTAGTATTTCCCTAGCGGGTGGCACAGATACGCAGTATTTT	CASSISLAGGTDTQYF
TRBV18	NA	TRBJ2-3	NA	TGTGCCAGCTCACCATCGGGGACTGACACAGATACGCAGTATTTT	CASSPSGTDTDTQYF
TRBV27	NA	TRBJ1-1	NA	TGTGCCAGCAGTGAAAAAAGGACAGCCGAAGCTTTCTTT	CASSEKRTAEAFF
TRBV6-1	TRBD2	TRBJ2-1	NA	TGTGCCAGCAGCGCTGCTAGCGGGGCCTACAATGAGCAGTTCTTC	CASSAASGAYNEQFF
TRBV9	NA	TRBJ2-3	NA	TGTGCCAGCAGCCGGGGGGGACAGAGCACAGATACGCAGTATTTT	CASSRGGQSTDTQYF
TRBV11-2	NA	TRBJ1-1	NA	TGTGCCAGCAGCTTAGATCAGGAGGACACTGAAGCTTTCTTT	CASSLDQEDTEAFF
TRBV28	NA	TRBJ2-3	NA	TGTGCCAGCAGTCCGAACCACCAGGCAGATACGCAGTATTTT	CASSPNHQADTQYF
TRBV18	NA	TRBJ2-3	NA	TGTGCCAGCTCACCAGGTGTCGCGATGACAGATACGCAGTATTTT	CASSPGVAMTDTQYF
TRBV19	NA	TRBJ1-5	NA	TGTGCCAGTAGTAGGGGGGGAGATAGCAATCAGCCCCAGCATTTT	CASSRGGDSNQPQHF
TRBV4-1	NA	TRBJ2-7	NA	TGCGCCAGCAGCCAAGATCCCCCAGACGAGCAGTACTTC	CASSQDPPDEQYF
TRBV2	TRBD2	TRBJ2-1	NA	TGTGCCAGGAGGACTAGCGGGAACAATGAGCAGTTCTTC	CARRTSGNNEQFF
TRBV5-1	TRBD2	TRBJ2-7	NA	TGCGCCAGCAGCTTGCCCTCCACAGACTGGAGTTCAGCGGGGGCCCTCTACGAGCAGTACTTC	CASSLPSTDWSSAGALYEQYF
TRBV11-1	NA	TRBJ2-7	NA	TGTGCCAGCAGCCCATCGGGTCGGGACTCCTACGAGCAGTACTTC	CASSPSGRDSYEQYF
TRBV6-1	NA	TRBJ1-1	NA	TGTGCCAGCAGGCCAGGGTCATTGAACACTGAAGCTTTCTTT	CASRPGSLNTEAFF
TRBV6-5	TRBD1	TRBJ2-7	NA	TGTGCCAGCAGGGCTCGGGACAGCCCCAACTACGAGCAGTACTTC	CASRARDSPNYEQYF
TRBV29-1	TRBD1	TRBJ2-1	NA	TGCAGCGCCCAGGGGGCGACCTATAATGAGCAGTTCTTC	CSAQGATYNEQFF